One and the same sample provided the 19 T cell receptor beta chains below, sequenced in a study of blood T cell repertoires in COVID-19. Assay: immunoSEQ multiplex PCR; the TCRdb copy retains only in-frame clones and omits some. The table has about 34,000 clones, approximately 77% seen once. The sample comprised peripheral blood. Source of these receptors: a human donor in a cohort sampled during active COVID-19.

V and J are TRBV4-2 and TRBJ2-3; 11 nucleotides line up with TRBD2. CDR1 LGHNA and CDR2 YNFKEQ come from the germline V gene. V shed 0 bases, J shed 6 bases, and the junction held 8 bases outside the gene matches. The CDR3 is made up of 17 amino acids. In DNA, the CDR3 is TGTGCCAGCAGCCAAGATCGTAGCGGGGGGGCGTCGGATACGCAGTATTTT. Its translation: CASSQDRSGGASDTQYF.

The DNA of the CDR3 is TGTGCCAGCAGCCCCAGGTCGGGGGGGAACACTGAAGCTTTCTTT. This encodes CASSPRSGGNTEAFF. The rearrangement joins TRBV7-6 to TRBJ1-1; tentative D call: TRBD1 (5 bases). V was pared by 5 bases and J by 1 base, with 14 bases between. Germline V gene data show CDR1 as SGHVS and CDR2 as FNYEAQ. This CDR3 has 15 residues.

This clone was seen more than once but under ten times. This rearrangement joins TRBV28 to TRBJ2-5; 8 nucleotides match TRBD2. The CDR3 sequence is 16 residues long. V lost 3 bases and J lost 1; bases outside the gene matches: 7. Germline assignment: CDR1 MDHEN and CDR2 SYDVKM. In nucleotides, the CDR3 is TGTGCCAGCAGTTTTGCCAGCGGGAGCCTCCAAGAGACCCAGTACTTC. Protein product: CASSFASGSLQETQYF.

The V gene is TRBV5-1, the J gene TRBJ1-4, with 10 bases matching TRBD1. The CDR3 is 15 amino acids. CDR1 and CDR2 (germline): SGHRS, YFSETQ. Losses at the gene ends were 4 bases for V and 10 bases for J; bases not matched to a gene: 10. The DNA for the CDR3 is TGCGCCAGCAGCGTTTCGACAGGGGGCGAAGGAAAACTGTTTTTT. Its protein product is CASSVSTGGEGKLFF.

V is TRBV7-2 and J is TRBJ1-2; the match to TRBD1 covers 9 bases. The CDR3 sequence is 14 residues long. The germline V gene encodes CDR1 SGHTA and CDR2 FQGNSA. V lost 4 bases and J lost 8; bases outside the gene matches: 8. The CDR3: CASSSQQGAGGYTF. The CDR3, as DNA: TGTGCCAGCAGCTCGCAACAGGGGGCGGGCGGCTACACCTTC.

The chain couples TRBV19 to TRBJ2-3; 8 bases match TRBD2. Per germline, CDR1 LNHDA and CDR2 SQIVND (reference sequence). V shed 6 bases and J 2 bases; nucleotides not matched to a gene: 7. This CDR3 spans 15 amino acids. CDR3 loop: CASSTLAANTDTQYF. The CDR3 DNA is TGTGCCAGTAGCACACTAGCGGCTAACACAGATACGCAGTATTTT.

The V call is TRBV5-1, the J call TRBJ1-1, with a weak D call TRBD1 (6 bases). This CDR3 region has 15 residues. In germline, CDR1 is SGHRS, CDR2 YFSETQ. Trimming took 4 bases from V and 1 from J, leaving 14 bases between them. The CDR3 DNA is TGCGCCAGCAGCCACACAGGGCGGCAGAACACTGAAGCTTTCTTT. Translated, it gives CASSHTGRQNTEAFF.

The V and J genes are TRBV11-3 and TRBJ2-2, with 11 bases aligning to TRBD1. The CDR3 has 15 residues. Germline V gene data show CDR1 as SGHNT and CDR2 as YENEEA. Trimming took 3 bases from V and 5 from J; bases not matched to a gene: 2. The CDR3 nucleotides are TGTGCCAGCAGCTTTGGACAGGGGGCGACCGGGGAGCTGTTTTTT. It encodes CASSFGQGATGELFF.

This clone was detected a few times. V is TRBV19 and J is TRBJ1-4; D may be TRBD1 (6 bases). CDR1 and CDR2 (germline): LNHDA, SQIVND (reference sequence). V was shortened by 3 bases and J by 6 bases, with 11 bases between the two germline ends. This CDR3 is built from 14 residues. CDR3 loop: CASSMRGLDEKLFF. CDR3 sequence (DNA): TGTGCCAGTAGTATGAGGGGGTTGGATGAAAAACTGTTTTTT.

The CDR3 region has the DNA TGTGCCAGCAGCTTACGACAAAACATATGGAATGAGCAGTTCTTC. It translates to CASSLRQNIWNEQFF. This chain joins TRBV11-1 and TRBJ2-1; no firm D call. This CDR3 contains 15 residues. Germline V gene lookup returns CDR1 SGHAT and CDR2 FQDESV (reference sequence). Trimming left V 2 bases short and J 7 bases short, with 15 bases between.

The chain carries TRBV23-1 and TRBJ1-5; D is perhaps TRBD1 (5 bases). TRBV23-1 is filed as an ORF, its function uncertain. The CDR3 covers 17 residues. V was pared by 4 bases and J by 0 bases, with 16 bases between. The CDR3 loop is CASSLLKTEDSNQPQHF. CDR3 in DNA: TGCGCCAGCAGTCTTCTAAAGACAGAAGATAGCAATCAGCCCCAGCATTTT.

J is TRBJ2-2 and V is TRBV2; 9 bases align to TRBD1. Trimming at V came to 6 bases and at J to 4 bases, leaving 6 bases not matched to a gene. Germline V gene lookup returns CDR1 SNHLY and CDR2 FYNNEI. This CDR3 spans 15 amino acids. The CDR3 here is CASSGDREGTGELFF. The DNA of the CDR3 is TGTGCCAGCAGCGGGGACAGGGAGGGCACCGGGGAGCTGTTTTTT. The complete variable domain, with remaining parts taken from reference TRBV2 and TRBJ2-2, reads EPEVTQTPSHQVTQMGQEVILRCVPISNHLYFYWYRQILGQKVEFLVSFYNNEISEKSEIFDDQFSVERPDGSNFTLKIRSTKLEDSAMYFCASSGDREGTGELFFGEGSRLTVL.

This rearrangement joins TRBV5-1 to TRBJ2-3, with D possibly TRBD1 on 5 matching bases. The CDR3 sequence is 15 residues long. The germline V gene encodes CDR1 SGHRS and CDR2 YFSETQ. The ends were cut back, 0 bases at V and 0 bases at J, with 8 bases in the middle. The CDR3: CASSLVGQSTDTQYF. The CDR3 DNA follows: TGCGCCAGCAGCTTGGTGGGGCAAAGCACAGATACGCAGTATTTT.

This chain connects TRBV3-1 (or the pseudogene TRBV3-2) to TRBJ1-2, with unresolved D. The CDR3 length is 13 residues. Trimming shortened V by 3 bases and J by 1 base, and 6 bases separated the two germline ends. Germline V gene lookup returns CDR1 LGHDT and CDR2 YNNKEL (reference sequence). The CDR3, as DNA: TGTGCCAGCAGCCATGTTAATAACTATGGCTACACCTTC. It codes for CASSHVNNYGYTF.

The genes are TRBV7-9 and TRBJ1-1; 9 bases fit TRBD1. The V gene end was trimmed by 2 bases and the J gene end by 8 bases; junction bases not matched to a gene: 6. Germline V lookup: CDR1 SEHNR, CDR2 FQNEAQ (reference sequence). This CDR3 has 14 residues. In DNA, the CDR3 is TGTGCCAGCAGCTTAACAGGGGGCCCAGCAGAAGCTTTCTTT. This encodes CASSLTGGPAEAFF.

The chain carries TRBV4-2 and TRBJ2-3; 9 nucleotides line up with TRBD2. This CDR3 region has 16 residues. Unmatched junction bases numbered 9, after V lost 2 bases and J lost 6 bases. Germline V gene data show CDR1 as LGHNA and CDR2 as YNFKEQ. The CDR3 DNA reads TGTGCCAGCAGCCAATCCGGCGGGAGGGCAGCCGATACGCAGTATTTT. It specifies CASSQSGGRAADTQYF.

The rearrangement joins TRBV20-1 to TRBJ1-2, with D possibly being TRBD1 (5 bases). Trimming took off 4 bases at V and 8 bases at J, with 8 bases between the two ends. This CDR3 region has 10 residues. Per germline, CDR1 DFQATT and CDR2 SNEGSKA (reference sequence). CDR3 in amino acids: CSAIPGGYTF. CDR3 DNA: TGCAGTGCTATCCCAGGGGGCTACACCTTC.

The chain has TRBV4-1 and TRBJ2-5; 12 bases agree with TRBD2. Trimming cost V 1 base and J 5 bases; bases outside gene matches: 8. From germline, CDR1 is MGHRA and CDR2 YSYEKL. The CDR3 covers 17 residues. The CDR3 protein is CASSQGASGGAWETQYF. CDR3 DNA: TGCGCCAGCAGCCAAGGGGCTAGCGGGGGGGCCTGGGAGACCCAGTACTTC.

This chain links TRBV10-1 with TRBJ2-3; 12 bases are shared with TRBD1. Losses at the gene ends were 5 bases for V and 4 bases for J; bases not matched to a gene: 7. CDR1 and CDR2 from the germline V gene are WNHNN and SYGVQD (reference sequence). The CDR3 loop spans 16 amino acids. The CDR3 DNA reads TGCGCCAGCAGTAACCGGGACAGGGGGCCCTCAGATACGCAGTATTTT. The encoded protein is CASSNRDRGPSDTQYF.